The 27 T cell receptor beta chains listed next were all sequenced from one sample in a study of monozygotic twins with inflammatory bowel disease. From the 5' RACE reads, TCRdb lists one entry per CDR3 protein and no DNA. Here the sample table reports around 150,000 distinct CDR3 sequences. What was sequenced was blood. The receptors originated from a human donor with ulcerative colitis or Crohn's disease, or a healthy co-twin of an affected twin (not recorded which).

The rearrangement links TRBV12-3 or TRBV12-4 to TRBJ2-1. CDR3 length: 11 amino acids. The CDR3 sequence: CASSPTIEQFF.

The chain uses TRBV5-1 and TRBJ2-2; the D call from TCRdb, TRBD2, cannot be confirmed without DNA. The CDR3 contains 15 residues. Germline-derived CDR1 and CDR2 are SGHRS and YFSETQ. CDR3 sequence: CASSTEGGRTGELFF.

The V call is TRBV28, the J call TRBJ2-6; TCRdb's D call of TRBD1 is untestable without DNA. The CDR3 is 18 amino acids. Germline V lookup: CDR1 MDHEN, CDR2 SYDVKM. CDR3 in amino acids: CASSFYRAVSSGANVLTF.

This sequence joins TRBV7-2 and TRBJ1-4; TCRdb indicates TRBD1, and absent DNA this call remains unverified. The CDR3 runs to 15 residues. Germline V gene sequence: CDR1 SGHTA, CDR2 FQGNSA. The CDR3 here is CASSLKGAANEKLFF.

The chain uses TRBV7-2 and TRBJ2-5. The germline CDR1 and CDR2 sequences are SGHTA and FQGNSA. The CDR3 is made up of 14 amino acids. This chain's CDR3 is CASSPDGFQETQYF.

The V gene is TRBV23-1, the J gene TRBJ2-3; with no DNA, the TCRdb D assignment of TRBD1 cannot be verified. TRBV23-1 is an open reading frame, and its role is uncertain. The CDR3 runs to 15 residues. Here the CDR3 reads CASSETLKGADTQYF.

CDR3 loop: CSAVVTRETQYF. The V gene is TRBV20-1, the J gene TRBJ2-5; TCRdb picks TRBD1, but there is no DNA to check that call. This CDR3 region has 12 residues. From germline, CDR1 is DFQATT and CDR2 SNEGSKA (reference sequence).

This sequence joins TRBV12-3 or TRBV12-4 and TRBJ1-5; the D call from TCRdb, TRBD1, cannot be confirmed without DNA. The CDR3 has 15 amino acids. The CDR3 sequence: CASRTGTVHNQPQHF.

V gene TRBV14 combines with J gene TRBJ2-1; TCRdb gives TRBD1 as the D gene, but with no DNA this cannot be confirmed. This CDR3 region has 16 residues. The germline V gene has CDR1 SGHDN and CDR2 FVKESK. The CDR3 region is CASSQQKGVENNEQFF.

The chain joins TRBV20-1 to TRBJ2-3. This CDR3 region has 14 residues. Germline CDR1 is DFQATT and CDR2 is SNEGSKA (reference sequence). CDR3 in amino acids: CSARDSRSTDTQYF.

This sequence joins TRBV5-6 and TRBJ2-3; TCRdb picks TRBD2, but there is no DNA to check that call. Per the germline V gene, CDR1 is SGHDT and CDR2 is YYEEEE. The CDR3 consists of 18 residues. The CDR3 loop reads CASSFDKFSGSGGNTQYF.

This chain uses TRBV6-6 with TRBJ1-2. Per the germline V gene, CDR1 is MNHNY and CDR2 is SVGAGI (reference sequence). The CDR3 loop spans 14 amino acids. CDR3 residues: CASSYGPRNYGYTF.

V is TRBV6-6 and J is TRBJ1-1. Germline V lookup: CDR1 MNHNY, CDR2 SVGAGI (reference sequence). CDR3 length: 12 amino acids. CDR3 sequence: CASNLQATEAFF.

This chain uses TRBV5-1 with TRBJ2-7; absent DNA, TCRdb's TRBD1 call cannot be checked. The CDR3 contains 13 residues. The germline V gene has CDR1 SGHRS and CDR2 YFSETQ. CDR3 sequence reads: CASSLFPGFEQYF.

This sequence joins TRBV5-5 and TRBJ2-4; TCRdb's D call, TRBD1, is unchecked because there is no DNA. Germline V gene lookup returns CDR1 SGHKS and CDR2 YYEKEE (reference sequence). CDR3 size: 16 residues. This chain's CDR3 is CASSLVPGIAKNIQYF.

The chain is built from TRBV7-8 and TRBJ1-5. In germline, CDR1 is SGHVS, CDR2 FQNEAQ. This CDR3 has 16 amino acids. This chain's CDR3 is CASSLVRGAGGQPQHF.

The chain carries TRBV10-3 and TRBJ2-3; the TRBD2 assignment by TCRdb is unverifiable without DNA. This CDR3 comprises 15 residues. Germline CDR1 and CDR2: ENHRY and SYGVKD. CDR3 amino acids: CAISERAAVTDTQYF.

The rearrangement joins TRBV18 to TRBJ1-5; the TCRdb call, TRBD1, lacks DNA for checking. The CDR3 contains 16 residues. The germline V gene encodes CDR1 KGHSH and CDR2 LQKENI. The CDR3 protein is CASSPMQTGGGQPQHF.

The chain recombines TRBV18 with TRBJ2-2; there is no DNA to check the TCRdb D call of TRBD1. Germline CDR1 reads KGHSH; CDR2 reads LQKENI. The CDR3 is 15 amino acids. The CDR3: CASSRGTGGVGELFF.

The chain joins TRBV6-1 to TRBJ1-2; no DNA is available, so the TRBD1 call from TCRdb remains unchecked. The CDR3 extends over 13 amino acids. Germline V gene sequence: CDR1 MNHNS, CDR2 SASEGT. CDR3 protein: CASSVTGTPHYTF.

The chain links TRBV5-1 to TRBJ2-7; TCRdb's D call of TRBD2 is untestable without DNA. Germline CDR1 reads SGHRS; CDR2 reads YFSETQ. This CDR3 contains 16 residues. This CDR3 is CASSPLGSGRLYEQYF. The variable domain in full, completed from reference TRBV5-1 and TRBJ2-7, reads KAGVTQTPRYLIKTRGQQVTLSCSPISGHRSVSWYQQTPGQGLQFLFEYFSETQRNKGNFPGRFSGRQFSNSRSEMNVSTLELGDSALYLCASSPLGSGRLYEQYFGPGTRLTVT.

This chain uses TRBV30 with TRBJ2-6; TCRdb outputs TRBD2, but without DNA this stays unchecked. Germline CDR1 reads GTSNPN; CDR2 reads SVGIG (reference sequence). This CDR3 is 14 amino acids long. The chain's CDR3 is CAWIRGSGANVLTF.

The rearrangement joins TRBV4-3 to TRBJ2-7. The CDR3 is 14 amino acids. In germline, CDR1 is LGHNA, CDR2 YSLEER. CDR3 amino acids: CASSQAGSVYEQYF.

The genes are TRBV20-1 and TRBJ2-3; the TCRdb D gene call, TRBD2, has no DNA to confirm it. The CDR3 runs 15 residues. Germline-derived CDR1 and CDR2 are DFQATT and SNEGSKA (reference sequence). CDR3 amino acids: CSASAGPVSTDTQYF.

The V and J genes are TRBV29-1 and TRBJ1-2; the D call from TCRdb, TRBD1, cannot be confirmed without DNA. Per germline, CDR1 SQVTM and CDR2 ANQGSEA. This CDR3 region has 12 residues. CDR3 sequence reads: CSVGQGEYGYTF.

The CDR3 loop reads CASSLSGRAVYNEQFF. The chain has TRBV4-3 and TRBJ2-1; TCRdb names TRBD2, which stays unverified in the absence of DNA. The CDR3 totals 16 residues. CDR1 LGHNA and CDR2 YSLEER come from the germline V gene.

The chain carries TRBV10-3 and TRBJ1-6; checking the TCRdb D call of TRBD1 is not possible without DNA. The germline V gene has CDR1 ENHRY and CDR2 SYGVKD. The CDR3 runs to 16 residues. CDR3 protein: CAIRDGQGASNSPLHF.